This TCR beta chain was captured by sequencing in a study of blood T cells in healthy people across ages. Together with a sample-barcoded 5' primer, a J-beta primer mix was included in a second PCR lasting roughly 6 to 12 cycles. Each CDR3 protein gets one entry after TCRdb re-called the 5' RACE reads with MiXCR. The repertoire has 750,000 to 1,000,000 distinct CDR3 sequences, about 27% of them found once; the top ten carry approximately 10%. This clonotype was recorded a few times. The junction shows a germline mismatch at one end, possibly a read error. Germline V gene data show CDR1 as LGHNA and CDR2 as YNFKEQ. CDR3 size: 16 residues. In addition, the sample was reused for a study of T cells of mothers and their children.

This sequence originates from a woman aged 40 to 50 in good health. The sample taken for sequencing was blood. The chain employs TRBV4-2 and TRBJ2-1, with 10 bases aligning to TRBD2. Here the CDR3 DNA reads TGTGCCAGCAGCCAGGCTTTTGGACTAGCGGACAATGAGCGGTTCTTC. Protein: CASSQAFGLADNERFF.